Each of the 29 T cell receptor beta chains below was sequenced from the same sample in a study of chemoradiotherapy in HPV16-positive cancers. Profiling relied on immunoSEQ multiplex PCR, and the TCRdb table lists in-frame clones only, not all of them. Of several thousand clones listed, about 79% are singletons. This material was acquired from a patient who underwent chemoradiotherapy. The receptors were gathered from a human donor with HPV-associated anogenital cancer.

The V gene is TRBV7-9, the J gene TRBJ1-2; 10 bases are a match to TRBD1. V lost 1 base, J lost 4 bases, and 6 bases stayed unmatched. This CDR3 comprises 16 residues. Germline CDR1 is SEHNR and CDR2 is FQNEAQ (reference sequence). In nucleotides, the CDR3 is TGTGCCAGCAGCTTAGGACAGGGGGCGGTTATCTATGGCTACACCTTC. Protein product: CASSLGQGAVIYGYTF.

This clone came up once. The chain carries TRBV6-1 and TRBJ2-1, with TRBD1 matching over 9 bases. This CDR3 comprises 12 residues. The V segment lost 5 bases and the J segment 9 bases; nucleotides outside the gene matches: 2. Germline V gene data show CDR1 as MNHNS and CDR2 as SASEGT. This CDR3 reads CASSLQGAEQFF. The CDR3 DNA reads TGTGCCAGCAGTCTACAGGGGGCTGAGCAGTTCTTC.

This chain's CDR3 is CASSFGSGPSYEQYF. The CDR3 region has the DNA TGTGCCAGCAGCTTTGGTAGCGGGCCATCCTACGAGCAGTACTTC. V usage is TRBV11-2 and J usage is TRBJ2-5; 7 bases are a match to TRBD2. The DNA end is more similar to TRBJ2-7, so the J call may be wrong. Germline-derived CDR1 and CDR2 are SGHAT and FQNNGV. The CDR3 consists of 15 residues.

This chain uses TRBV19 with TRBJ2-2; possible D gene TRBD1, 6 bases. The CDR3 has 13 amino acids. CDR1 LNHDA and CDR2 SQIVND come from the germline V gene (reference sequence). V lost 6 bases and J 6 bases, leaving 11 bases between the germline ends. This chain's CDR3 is CASSNRASGELFF. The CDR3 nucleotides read TGTGCCAGTAGCAACAGGGCCTCCGGGGAGCTGTTTTTT.

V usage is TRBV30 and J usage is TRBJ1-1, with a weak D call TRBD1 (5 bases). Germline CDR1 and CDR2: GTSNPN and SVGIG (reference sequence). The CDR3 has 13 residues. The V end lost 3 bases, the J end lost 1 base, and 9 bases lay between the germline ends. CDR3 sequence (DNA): TGTGCCTGGAGCAAAACAGGGAACACTGAAGCTTTCTTT. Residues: CAWSKTGNTEAFF.

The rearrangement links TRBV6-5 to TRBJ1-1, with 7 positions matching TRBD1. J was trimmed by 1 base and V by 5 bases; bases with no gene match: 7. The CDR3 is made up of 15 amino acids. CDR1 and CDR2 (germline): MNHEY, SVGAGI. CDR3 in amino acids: CASSPGDSWNTEAFF. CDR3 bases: TGTGCCAGCAGTCCTGGGGACAGCTGGAACACTGAAGCTTTCTTT.

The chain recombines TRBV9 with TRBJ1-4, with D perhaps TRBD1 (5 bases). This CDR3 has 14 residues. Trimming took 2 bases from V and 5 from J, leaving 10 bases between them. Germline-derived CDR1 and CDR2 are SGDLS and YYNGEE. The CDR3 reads CASSVGTFNEKLFF. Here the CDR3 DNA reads TGTGCCAGCAGCGTTGGGACGTTCAATGAAAAACTGTTTTTT.

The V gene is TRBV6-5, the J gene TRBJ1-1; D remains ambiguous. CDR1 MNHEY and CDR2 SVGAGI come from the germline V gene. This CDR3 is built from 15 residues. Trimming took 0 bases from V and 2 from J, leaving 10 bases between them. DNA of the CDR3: TGTGCCAGCAGTTACTCGAAGAATTTCAACACTGAAGCTTTCTTT. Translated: CASSYSKNFNTEAFF.

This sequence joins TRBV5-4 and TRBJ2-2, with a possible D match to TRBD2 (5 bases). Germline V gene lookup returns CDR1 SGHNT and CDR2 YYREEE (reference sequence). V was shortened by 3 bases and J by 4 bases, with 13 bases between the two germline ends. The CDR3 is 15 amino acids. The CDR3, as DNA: TGTGCCAGCAGCTCTCCCAGCGGTTTCACCGGGGAGCTGTTTTTT. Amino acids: CASSSPSGFTGELFF.

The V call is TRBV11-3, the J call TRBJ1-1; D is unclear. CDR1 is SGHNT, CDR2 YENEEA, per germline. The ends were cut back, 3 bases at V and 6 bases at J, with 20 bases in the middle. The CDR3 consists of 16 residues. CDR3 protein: CASSFKAFWAHSEAFF. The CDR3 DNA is TGTGCCAGCAGCTTTAAGGCGTTTTGGGCTCATTCTGAAGCTTTCTTT.

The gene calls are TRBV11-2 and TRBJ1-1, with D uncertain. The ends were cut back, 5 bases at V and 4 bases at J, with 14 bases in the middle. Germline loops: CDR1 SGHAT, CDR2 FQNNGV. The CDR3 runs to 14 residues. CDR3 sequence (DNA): TGTGCCAGCAGCCCCCCGGGCAGACGCACTGAAGCTTTCTTT. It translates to CASSPPGRRTEAFF.

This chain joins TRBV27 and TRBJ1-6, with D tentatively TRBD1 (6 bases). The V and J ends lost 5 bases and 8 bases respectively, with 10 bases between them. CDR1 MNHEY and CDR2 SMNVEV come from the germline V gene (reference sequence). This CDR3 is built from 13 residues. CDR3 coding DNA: TGTGCCAGCAGTCTCTGGACAGATTCACCCCTCCACTTT. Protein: CASSLWTDSPLHF.

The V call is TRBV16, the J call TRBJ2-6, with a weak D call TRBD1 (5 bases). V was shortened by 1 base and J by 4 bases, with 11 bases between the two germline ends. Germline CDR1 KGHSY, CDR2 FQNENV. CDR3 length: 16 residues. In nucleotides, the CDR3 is TGTGCCAGCAGCCAATTTGGTGGGGCCGGGGCCAACGTCCTGACTTTC. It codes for CASSQFGGAGANVLTF.

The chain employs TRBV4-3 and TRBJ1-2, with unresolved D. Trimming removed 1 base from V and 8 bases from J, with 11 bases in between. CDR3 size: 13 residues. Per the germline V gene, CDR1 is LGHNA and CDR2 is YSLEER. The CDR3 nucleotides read TGCGCCAGCAGCCAAGTTGCGGGCGAGGGCTACACCTTC. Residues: CASSQVAGEGYTF.

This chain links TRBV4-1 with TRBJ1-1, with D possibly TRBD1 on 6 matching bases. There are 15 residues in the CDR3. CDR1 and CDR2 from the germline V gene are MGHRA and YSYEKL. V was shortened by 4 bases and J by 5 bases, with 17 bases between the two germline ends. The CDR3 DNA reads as TGCGCCAGCAGCCCCCTCGTGGGGGCAAGGACTGAAGCTTTCTTT. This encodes CASSPLVGARTEAFF.

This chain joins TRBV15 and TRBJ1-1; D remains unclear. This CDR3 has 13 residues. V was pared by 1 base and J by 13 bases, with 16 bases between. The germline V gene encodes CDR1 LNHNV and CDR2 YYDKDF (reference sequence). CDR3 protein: CATSRALAAVSFF. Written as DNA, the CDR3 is TGTGCCACCAGCAGAGCCTTGGCCGCTGTGAGTTTCTTT.

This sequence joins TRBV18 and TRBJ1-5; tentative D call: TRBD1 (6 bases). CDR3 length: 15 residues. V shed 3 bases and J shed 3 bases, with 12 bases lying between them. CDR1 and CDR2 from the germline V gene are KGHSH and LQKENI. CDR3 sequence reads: CASSPGTHINQPQHF. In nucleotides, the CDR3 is TGTGCCAGCTCACCGGGGACACATATCAATCAGCCCCAGCATTTT.

The CDR3 DNA is TGTGCCAGCTCACCTTCGAAGGGATGGACCGGGGAGCTGTTTTTT. Its protein product is CASSPSKGWTGELFF. The gene calls are TRBV18 and TRBJ2-2; no clear D. The CDR3 covers 15 residues. V was cut by 3 bases and J by 5 bases, with 13 bases left in between. Germline loops: CDR1 KGHSH, CDR2 LQKENI.

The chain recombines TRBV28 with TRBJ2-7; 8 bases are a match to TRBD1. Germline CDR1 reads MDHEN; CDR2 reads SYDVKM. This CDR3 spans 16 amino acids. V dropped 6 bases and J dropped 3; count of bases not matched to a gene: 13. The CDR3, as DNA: TGTGCCAGCAGAACCGACAGGGGCAGAAGAAACTACGAGCAGTACTTC. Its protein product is CASRTDRGRRNYEQYF.

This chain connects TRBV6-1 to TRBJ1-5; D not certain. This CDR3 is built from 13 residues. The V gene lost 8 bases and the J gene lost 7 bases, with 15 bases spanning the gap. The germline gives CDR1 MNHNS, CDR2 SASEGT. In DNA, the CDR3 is TGTGCCAGCCTCGAAACTATGGGGCAGCCCCAGCATTTT. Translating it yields CASLETMGQPQHF.

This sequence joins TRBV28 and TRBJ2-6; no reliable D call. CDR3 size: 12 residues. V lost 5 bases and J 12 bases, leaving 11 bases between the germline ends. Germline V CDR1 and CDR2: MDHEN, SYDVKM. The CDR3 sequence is CASSPAYSVLTF. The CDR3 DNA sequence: TGTGCCAGCAGTCCCGCCTACAGCGTCCTGACTTTC. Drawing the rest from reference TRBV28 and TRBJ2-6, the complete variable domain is DVKVTQSSRYLVKRTGEKVFLECVQDMDHENMFWYRQDPGLGLRLIYFSYDVKMKEKGDIPEGYSVSREKKERFSLILESASTNQTSMYLCASSPAYSVLTFGAGSRLTVL.

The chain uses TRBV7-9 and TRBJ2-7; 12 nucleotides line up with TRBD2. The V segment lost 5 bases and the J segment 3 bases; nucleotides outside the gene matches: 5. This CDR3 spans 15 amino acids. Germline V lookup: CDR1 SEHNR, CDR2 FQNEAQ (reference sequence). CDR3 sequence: CASSPPGLAGYEQYF. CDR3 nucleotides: TGTGCCAGCAGCCCCCCGGGACTAGCGGGCTACGAGCAGTACTTC.

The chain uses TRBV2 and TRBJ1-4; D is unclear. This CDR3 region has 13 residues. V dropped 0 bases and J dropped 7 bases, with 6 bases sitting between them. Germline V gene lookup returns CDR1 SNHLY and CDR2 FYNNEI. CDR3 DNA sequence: TGTGCCAGCAGTGAAGCCGGGAGTGAAAAACTGTTTTTT. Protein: CASSEAGSEKLFF.

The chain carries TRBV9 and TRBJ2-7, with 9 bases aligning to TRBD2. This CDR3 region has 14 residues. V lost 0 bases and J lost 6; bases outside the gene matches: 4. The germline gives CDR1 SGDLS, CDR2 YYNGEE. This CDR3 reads CASSVDAGGPEQYF. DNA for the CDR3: TGTGCCAGCAGCGTAGACGCGGGAGGGCCCGAGCAGTACTTC.

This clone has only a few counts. The CDR3 DNA sequence: TGTGCCAGCAGCGCCCGGGACAGGGGGTTTGAAAAACTGTTTTTT. Amino acid sequence: CASSARDRGFEKLFF. The J gene is TRBJ1-4, the V gene TRBV7-9; TRBD1 matches 11 bases. Per germline, CDR1 SEHNR and CDR2 FQNEAQ (reference sequence). V gave up 5 bases and J gave up 7 bases; unmatched junction bases: 6. The CDR3 covers 15 residues.

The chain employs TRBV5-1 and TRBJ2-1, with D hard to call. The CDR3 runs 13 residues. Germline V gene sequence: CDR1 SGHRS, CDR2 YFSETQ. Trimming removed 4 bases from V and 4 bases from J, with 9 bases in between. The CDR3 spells CASSPSPYNEQFF. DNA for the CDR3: TGCGCCAGCAGCCCATCTCCGTACAATGAGCAGTTCTTC.

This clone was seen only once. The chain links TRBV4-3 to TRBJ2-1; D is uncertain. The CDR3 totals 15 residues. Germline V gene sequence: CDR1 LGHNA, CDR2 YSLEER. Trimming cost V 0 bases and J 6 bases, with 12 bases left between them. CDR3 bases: TGCGCCAGCAGCCAAGAAAGGCAGATCACCAATGAGCAGTTCTTC. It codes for CASSQERQITNEQFF.

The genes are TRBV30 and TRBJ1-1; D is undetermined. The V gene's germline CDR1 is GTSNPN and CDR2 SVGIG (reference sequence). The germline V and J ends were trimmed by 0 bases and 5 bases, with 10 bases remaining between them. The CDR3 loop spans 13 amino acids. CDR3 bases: TGTGCCTGGAGTGTGGAGGGCGGAACTGAAGCTTTCTTT. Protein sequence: CAWSVEGGTEAFF.

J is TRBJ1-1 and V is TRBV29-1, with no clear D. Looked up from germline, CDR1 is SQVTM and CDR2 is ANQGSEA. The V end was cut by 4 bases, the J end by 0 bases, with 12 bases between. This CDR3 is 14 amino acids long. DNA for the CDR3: TGCAGCGTTGGTGTGAGGACCCTGAACACTGAAGCTTTCTTT. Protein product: CSVGVRTLNTEAFF. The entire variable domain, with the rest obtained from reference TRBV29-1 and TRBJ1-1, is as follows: SAVISQKPSRDICQRGTSLTIQCQVDSQVTMMFWYRQQPGQSLTLIATANQGSEATYESGFVIDKFPISRPNLTFSTLTVSNMSPEDSSIYLCSVGVRTLNTEAFFGQGTRLTVV.